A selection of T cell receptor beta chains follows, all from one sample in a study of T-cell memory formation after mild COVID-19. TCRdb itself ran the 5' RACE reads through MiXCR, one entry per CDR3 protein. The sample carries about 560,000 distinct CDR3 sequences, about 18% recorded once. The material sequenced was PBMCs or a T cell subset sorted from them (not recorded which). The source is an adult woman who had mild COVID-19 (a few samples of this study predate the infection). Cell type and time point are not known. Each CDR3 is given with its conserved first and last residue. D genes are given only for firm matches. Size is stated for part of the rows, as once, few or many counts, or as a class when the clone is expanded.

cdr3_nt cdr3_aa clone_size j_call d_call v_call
TGTGCCAGCAGCTTAGAGTCAGCTAGAGCCTACAATGAGCAGTTCTTC CASSLESARAYNEQFF . TRBJ2-1 . TRBV11-2
TGTGCCATCATGTCCGCCGACTCCTACGAGCAGTACTTC CAIMSADSYEQYF . TRBJ2-7 . TRBV10-3
TGTGCCAGCAGATGGAGATTGGCCTACGAGCAGTACTTC CASRWRLAYEQYF . TRBJ2-7 . TRBV2
TGTGCCAGCTCACCGGTCAGAACGGGGACCCAGTACTTC CASSPVRTGTQYF few TRBJ2-5 . TRBV18
TGTGCTAGTGCCCCAGCCAGCGCCGATTTCAATGAGCAGTTCTTC CASAPASADFNEQFF . TRBJ2-1 . TRBV12-5
TGTGCCAGCAGCTTGGGTCGGTATTCCTACGAGCAGTACTTC CASSLGRYSYEQYF . TRBJ2-7 . TRBV5-6
TGCAGTGCTAGAGAGGGTAGGCGGCGGGTGTTCACAGATACGCAGTATTTT CSAREGRRRVFTDTQYF few TRBJ2-3 . TRBV20-1
TGCAGTGCTAGCCAGGCCACGGAGACCCAGTACTTC CSASQATETQYF . TRBJ2-5 . TRBV20-1
TGTGCCAGTAGTATACGTCTTCCAGGGGGGCACTACGAGCAGTACTTC CASSIRLPGGHYEQYF . TRBJ2-7 . TRBV19
TGTGCCAGCAGCACTACTTCAAACACCATATATTTT CASSTTSNTIYF few TRBJ1-3 . TRBV12-3/TRBV12-4
TGTGCCAGCAGGGTCCAGCCGAACACTGAAGCTTTCTTT CASRVQPNTEAFF . TRBJ1-1 . TRBV2
TGCGCCAGCAGCTTGACTGCGGGGGGGATGGCAGATACGCAGTATTTT CASSLTAGGMADTQYF few TRBJ2-3 TRBD2 TRBV5-1
TGTGCCAGCAGCTCCCGAACGGGGGCGCGGGGAACTGAAGCTTTCTTT CASSSRTGARGTEAFF once TRBJ1-1 . TRBV9
TGTGCCAGCAGCCCTGCAGGGGTTCAAGCTTTCTTT CASSPAGVQAFF . TRBJ1-1 . TRBV7-9
TGTGCCAGCAGTTTAGCCGGGACTAGCAGATCCCAGGAGCAGTTCTTC CASSLAGTSRSQEQFF once TRBJ2-1 TRBD2 TRBV27
TGTGCCAGCAGTTACACGGCAGGGCACGGGGCCAACGTCCTGACTTTC CASSYTAGHGANVLTF many TRBJ2-6 . TRBV6-5
TGTGCCAGCAGCGCCCTACGAGGAGAGACCCAGTACTTC CASSALRGETQYF few TRBJ2-5 . TRBV7-3
TGTGCCATCGCCCCAGGGGGGTCCGTTGAAGCTTTCTTT CAIAPGGSVEAFF few TRBJ1-1 TRBD1 TRBV10-3
TGTGCCAGCAGCGAGGGTAACTACGAGCAGTACTTC CASSEGNYEQYF few TRBJ2-7 . TRBV7-9
TGTGCCAGCAGACAACCGGGACAGGGTGGGAGGAACATTCAGTACTTC CASRQPGQGGRNIQYF few TRBJ2-4 TRBD1 TRBV12-3/TRBV12-4
TGTGCCAGCACTTCCCGGACAGGGTATGGCTACACCTTC CASTSRTGYGYTF . TRBJ1-2 TRBD1 TRBV12-3/TRBV12-4
TGTGCCAGCAGCTTAAGTTTGGGTCAGACCTACGAGCAGTACTTC CASSLSLGQTYEQYF many TRBJ2-7 . TRBV7-6
TGTGCCAGCAGTCCATCCGACCGCCCCCGGACTGAAGCTTTCTTT CASSPSDRPRTEAFF . TRBJ1-1 . TRBV12-3/TRBV12-4
TGTGCCAGCGGGGTAGTGACTAGCAATCAATTCTTC CASGVVTSNQFF few TRBJ2-1 TRBD2 TRBV6-6
TGCGCCAGCAGCTTGGATACTAGCGGGAGGTACGAGCAGTACTTC CASSLDTSGRYEQYF . TRBJ2-7 TRBD2 TRBV5-1
TGTGCCAGCAGCTTAGGGGCGGTGGGCGGCGATGAGCAGTTCTTC CASSLGAVGGDEQFF few TRBJ2-1 . TRBV7-2
TGTGCCAGTAGTATTGGCAGGGTAATCGACGAGCAGTACTTC CASSIGRVIDEQYF . TRBJ2-7 . TRBV19
TGTGCCAGCAGCGTAGGGGGGACTAGCGGGATGAGAGGAAACATTCAGTACTTC CASSVGGTSGMRGNIQYF many TRBJ2-4 TRBD2 TRBV9
TGTGCCAGCAGTGAGCGGGAGGAAGAGACCCAGTACTTC CASSEREEETQYF many TRBJ2-5 TRBD2 TRBV6-1
TGTGCCAGCAGCTTAGAGCACAGCTCCTACGAGCAGTACTTC CASSLEHSSYEQYF . TRBJ2-7 . TRBV7-7
TGTGCCAGCAGCCTATACAGGGGGCCCCCACCTGAAGCTTTCTTT CASSLYRGPPPEAFF few TRBJ1-1 TRBD1 TRBV7-9
TGCGCCAGCAGCAGGAGCGGGGGCCGCTCCTACGAGCAGTACTTC CASSRSGGRSYEQYF . TRBJ2-7 TRBD2 TRBV5-1
TGTGCCAGCACCTCACGGGGGAATGAGCAGTTCTTC CASTSRGNEQFF . TRBJ2-1 . TRBV5-4
TGTGCCAGCAGCTTTCCGCTAGCGGGGGGGCAAGCCTACAATGAGCAGTTCTTC CASSFPLAGGQAYNEQFF few TRBJ2-1 TRBD2 TRBV11-2
TGCAGCGTCGGGACAGGGGTTAACACCGGGGAGCTGTTTTTT CSVGTGVNTGELFF few TRBJ2-2 TRBD1 TRBV29-1
TGTGCCACGCGTGAGGGTATAGATGAGCAGTTCTTC CATREGIDEQFF few TRBJ2-1 . TRBV2
TGCAGTGCTCCGGGCGAATTTACCACGGCGCGCACAGATACGCAGTATTTT CSAPGEFTTARTDTQYF few TRBJ2-3 . TRBV20-1
TGTGCCAGCAGTTATCTTGAGACCCAGTACTTC CASSYLETQYF many TRBJ2-5 . TRBV6-5
TGTGCCAGCACCAAGGGGGGGGTTAACTATGGCTACACCTTC CASTKGGVNYGYTF . TRBJ1-2 . TRBV6-6
TGTGCCAGCAGCAATTATCCGGCGGAGCAGTTCTTC CASSNYPAEQFF . TRBJ2-1 . TRBV7-8
TGTGCCATCAGTGAGCTAGCGGGCAGCTCCTACAATGAGCAGTTCTTC CAISELAGSSYNEQFF few TRBJ2-1 TRBD2 TRBV10-3
TGCGCCAGCAGCCAAGGGGAGGCAGGGGCGCGGTATAGCAATCAGCCCCAGCATTTT CASSQGEAGARYSNQPQHF . TRBJ1-5 . TRBV4-1
TGCAGTGCTCGGGGGAGGGTCACAGATACGCAGTATTTT CSARGRVTDTQYF many TRBJ2-3 TRBD2 TRBV20-1
TGTGCCAGCTCACCAAGCGTTAACAGGGGATTCTATGGCTACACCTTC CASSPSVNRGFYGYTF . TRBJ1-2 TRBD1 TRBV18
TGTGCCAGCAGCTTAATGGGACAGGGCACTGAAGCTTTCTTT CASSLMGQGTEAFF . TRBJ1-1 TRBD1 TRBV7-9
TGTGCCACCAGCAGAGATGTAGCGGAGCGACGGTATTTT CATSRDVAERRYF . TRBJ2-3 . TRBV15
TGTGCCAGCAGCGGAGGGACAGGGGGCGGGAAGACCCAGTACTTC CASSGGTGGGKTQYF . TRBJ2-5 TRBD1 TRBV13
TGTGCCAGCAGCATTAGCGGGAGGGGGAGCTCCTACAATGAGCAGTTCTTC CASSISGRGSSYNEQFF . TRBJ2-1 TRBD2 TRBV6-2/TRBV6-3
TGTGCCAGCAGCTATGGACCTCAAGGGGACACTGAAGCTTTCTTT CASSYGPQGDTEAFF . TRBJ1-1 . TRBV9
TGTGCCAGCAGTTTAGACAGCCCTGGGGGGACCGGGGAGCTGTTTTTT CASSLDSPGGTGELFF . TRBJ2-2 . TRBV12-3/TRBV12-4
TGTGCCAGCAGTCCGCCGGGACTAAAGACCCAGTACTTC CASSPPGLKTQYF few TRBJ2-5 TRBD2 TRBV6-5
TGTGCCAGCAGCTTAGATGCGGGACTAGTGACAGATACGCAGTATTTT CASSLDAGLVTDTQYF many TRBJ2-3 TRBD2 TRBV11-2
TGTGCCAGCAGCTTAGAGCTCCTCTCTCGGGGATACATCGCTTCGTACAATGAGCAGTTCTTC CASSLELLSRGYIASYNEQFF few TRBJ2-1 . TRBV7-8
TGTGCCAGCGATAGCGGGAGGGCCTCCGGGGAGCTGTTTTTT CASDSGRASGELFF few TRBJ2-2 TRBD2 TRBV12-3/TRBV12-4
TGTGCCAGTCAACACGGCTCTGGGGCCAACGTCCTGACTTTC CASQHGSGANVLTF . TRBJ2-6 . TRBV19